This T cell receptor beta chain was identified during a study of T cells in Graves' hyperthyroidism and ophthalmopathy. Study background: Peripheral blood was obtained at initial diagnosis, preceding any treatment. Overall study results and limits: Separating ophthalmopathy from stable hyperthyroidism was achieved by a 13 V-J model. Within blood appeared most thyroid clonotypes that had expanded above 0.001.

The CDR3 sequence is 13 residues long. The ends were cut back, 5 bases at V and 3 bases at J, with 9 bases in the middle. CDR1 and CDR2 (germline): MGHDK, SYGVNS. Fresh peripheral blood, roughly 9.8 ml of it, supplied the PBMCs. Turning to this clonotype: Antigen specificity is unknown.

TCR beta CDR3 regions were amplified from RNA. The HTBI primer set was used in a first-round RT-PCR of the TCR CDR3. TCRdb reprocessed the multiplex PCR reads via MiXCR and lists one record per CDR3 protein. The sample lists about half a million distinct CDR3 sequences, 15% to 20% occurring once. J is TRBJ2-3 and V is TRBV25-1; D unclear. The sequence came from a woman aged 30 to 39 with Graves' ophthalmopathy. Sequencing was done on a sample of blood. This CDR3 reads CASSRYRTDTQYF. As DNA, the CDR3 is TGTGCCAGCAGTCGTTACCGGACAGATACGCAGTATTTT.